The rows below give T cell receptor beta chains drawn from one sample of a study of identical twins. TCRdb analysed the 5' RACE reads with MiXCR anew, one entry per CDR3 protein. The sample comprises 690,000 or so distinct CDR3 sequences, roughly 6% of which are singletons, and 1.5% to 2% rests with the top ten. What was sequenced was naive T cells sorted from blood. The source of these receptors is a man aged 18 to 30 in good health. The CDR3 runs from the conserved cysteine through the conserved F or W. Fields, in order: D gene, clone size, J gene, V gene, CDR3 DNA, CDR3 protein. The D gene is left open where the match is weak. Clone size is stated in some rows and not others, as once, few, many or a class when expanded.

d_call: TRBD2; clone_size: .; j_call: TRBJ2-1; v_call: TRBV7-2; cdr3_nt: TGTGCCAGCAGCTTAGGGCTAGCGGAAATCAATGAGCAGTTCTTC; cdr3_aa: CASSLGLAEINEQFF
d_call: .; clone_size: .; j_call: TRBJ2-1; v_call: TRBV25-1; cdr3_nt: TGTGCCAGCAGTGAACGGGGACAGGGGGTTGGGGCTAGCGGGAGTCATGAGCAGTTCTTC; cdr3_aa: CASSERGQGVGASGSHEQFF
d_call: TRBD2; clone_size: many; j_call: TRBJ2-5; v_call: TRBV6-6; cdr3_nt: TGTGCCAGCAGTTACTCGAGTAGCGGACTAGGCTTC; cdr3_aa: CASSYSSSGLGF
d_call: .; clone_size: few; j_call: TRBJ1-1; v_call: TRBV12-3/TRBV12-4; cdr3_nt: TGTGCCAGCAGTCTCGACAGGAGGAACACTGAAGCTTTCTTT; cdr3_aa: CASSLDRRNTEAFF
d_call: .; clone_size: many; j_call: TRBJ2-1; v_call: TRBV29-1; cdr3_nt: TGCAGCGTTGAAGTTAAGGGGTGGTTCGAGGATGAGCAGTTCTTC; cdr3_aa: CSVEVKGWFEDEQFF
d_call: .; clone_size: many; j_call: TRBJ1-1; v_call: TRBV6-5; cdr3_nt: TGTGCCAGCAGTTACGGAATGAACACTGAAGCTTTCTTT; cdr3_aa: CASSYGMNTEAFF
d_call: TRBD2; clone_size: .; j_call: TRBJ2-1; v_call: TRBV28; cdr3_nt: TGTGCCAGCAGTTTAATCCCTAGCGGGACCCTTAGCTCCTACAATGAGCAGTTCTTC; cdr3_aa: CASSLIPSGTLSSYNEQFF
d_call: TRBD2; clone_size: .; j_call: TRBJ2-1; v_call: TRBV3-1; cdr3_nt: TGTGCCAGCAGCCAACTAGGGACTAGCGGGAGATATTTCTTC; cdr3_aa: CASSQLGTSGRYFF
d_call: .; clone_size: many; j_call: TRBJ1-1; v_call: TRBV4-2; cdr3_nt: TGTGCCAGCAGCCCCTCACCCGCCCCAATCGCTGAAGCTTTCTTT; cdr3_aa: CASSPSPAPIAEAFF
d_call: .; clone_size: .; j_call: TRBJ1-5; v_call: TRBV7-6; cdr3_nt: TGTGCCAGCAGCTTAGATACGGGTTTCAGTCAGCCCCAGCATTTT; cdr3_aa: CASSLDTGFSQPQHF
d_call: .; clone_size: many; j_call: TRBJ1-3; v_call: TRBV12-3/TRBV12-4; cdr3_nt: TGTGCCAGCAACCAACGCGAGAAAGGACTTGGAAACACCATATATTTT; cdr3_aa: CASNQREKGLGNTIYF
d_call: TRBD2; clone_size: many; j_call: TRBJ2-1; v_call: TRBV5-1; cdr3_nt: TGCGCCAGCAGCTTGGTAGCGGGAGGGCTTCATGAGCAGTTCTTC; cdr3_aa: CASSLVAGGLHEQFF
d_call: TRBD1; clone_size: many; j_call: TRBJ1-1; v_call: TRBV27; cdr3_nt: TGTGCCAGCAGCCGTTCCAGACAGGGATCGGACACTGAAGCTTTCTTT; cdr3_aa: CASSRSRQGSDTEAFF
d_call: TRBD2; clone_size: many; j_call: TRBJ2-3; v_call: TRBV5-1; cdr3_nt: TGCGCCAGCAGCTTTGGAAACGGCGGGAGCGCAGATACGCAGTATTTT; cdr3_aa: CASSFGNGGSADTQYF
d_call: TRBD2; clone_size: .; j_call: TRBJ2-1; v_call: TRBV4-2; cdr3_nt: TGTGCCAGCAGCCAAGGGGTGAGCGGGACTAACTCCTACAATGAGCAGTTCTTC; cdr3_aa: CASSQGVSGTNSYNEQFF
d_call: .; clone_size: many; j_call: TRBJ2-7; v_call: TRBV6-2/TRBV6-3; cdr3_nt: TGTGCCAGCAGTTACTCAAGGACAACCTCCTACGAGCAGTACTTC; cdr3_aa: CASSYSRTTSYEQYF
d_call: TRBD2; clone_size: .; j_call: TRBJ2-2; v_call: TRBV7-7; cdr3_nt: TGTGCCAGCAGCTTAGGAACGGGAGGGCCGGCCGGGGAGCTGTTTTTT; cdr3_aa: CASSLGTGGPAGELFF
d_call: TRBD1; clone_size: .; j_call: TRBJ2-1; v_call: TRBV12-3/TRBV12-4; cdr3_nt: TGTGCCAGCAGTTTCGCAGGGGGCGCGTATGAGCAGTTCTTC; cdr3_aa: CASSFAGGAYEQFF